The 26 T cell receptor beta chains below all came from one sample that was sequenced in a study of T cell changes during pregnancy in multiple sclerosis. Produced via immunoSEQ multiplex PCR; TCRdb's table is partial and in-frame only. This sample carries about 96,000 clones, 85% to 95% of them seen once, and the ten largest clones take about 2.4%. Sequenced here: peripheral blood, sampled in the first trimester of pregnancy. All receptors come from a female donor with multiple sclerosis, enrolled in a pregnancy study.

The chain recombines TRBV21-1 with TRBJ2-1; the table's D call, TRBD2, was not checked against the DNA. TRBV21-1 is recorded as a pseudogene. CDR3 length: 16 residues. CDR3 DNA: TGTGCCAGCAGCAAAAAGGCGGGAGTAGCTTACAATGAGCAGTTCTTC. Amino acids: CASSKKAGVAYNEQFF.

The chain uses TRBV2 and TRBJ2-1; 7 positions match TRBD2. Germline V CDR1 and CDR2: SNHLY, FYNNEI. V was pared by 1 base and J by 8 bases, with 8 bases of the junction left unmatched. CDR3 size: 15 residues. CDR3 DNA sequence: TGTGCCAGCAGTGAAGGGCAGTCGGGAGGCGATGAGCAGTTCTTC. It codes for CASSEGQSGGDEQFF.

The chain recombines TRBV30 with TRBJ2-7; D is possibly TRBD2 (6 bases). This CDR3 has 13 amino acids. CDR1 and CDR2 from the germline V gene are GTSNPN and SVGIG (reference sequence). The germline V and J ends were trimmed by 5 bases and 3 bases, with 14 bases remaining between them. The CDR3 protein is CAWSGTGDYEQYF. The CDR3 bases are TGTGCCTGGTCCGGGACTGGAGACTACGAGCAGTACTTC.

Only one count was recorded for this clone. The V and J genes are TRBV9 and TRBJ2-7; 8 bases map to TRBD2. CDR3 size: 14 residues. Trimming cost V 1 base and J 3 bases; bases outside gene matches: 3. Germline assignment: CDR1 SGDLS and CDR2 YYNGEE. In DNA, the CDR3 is TGTGCCAGCAGCGTATCAGCGGGAGTCTACGAGCAGTACTTC. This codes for CASSVSAGVYEQYF.

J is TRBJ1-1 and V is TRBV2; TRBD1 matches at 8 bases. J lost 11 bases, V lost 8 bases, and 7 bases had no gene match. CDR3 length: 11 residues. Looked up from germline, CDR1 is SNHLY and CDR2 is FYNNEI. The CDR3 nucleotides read TGTGCCAGCGGACAGGGCCCGGGGGCTTTCTTT. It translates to CASGQGPGAFF.

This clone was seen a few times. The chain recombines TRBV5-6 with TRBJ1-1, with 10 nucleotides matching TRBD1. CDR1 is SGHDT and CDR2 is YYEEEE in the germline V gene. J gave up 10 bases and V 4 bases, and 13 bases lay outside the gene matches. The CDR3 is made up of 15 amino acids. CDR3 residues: CASSPWGQGKRGAFF. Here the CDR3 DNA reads TGTGCCAGCAGCCCCTGGGGACAGGGGAAACGAGGAGCTTTCTTT.

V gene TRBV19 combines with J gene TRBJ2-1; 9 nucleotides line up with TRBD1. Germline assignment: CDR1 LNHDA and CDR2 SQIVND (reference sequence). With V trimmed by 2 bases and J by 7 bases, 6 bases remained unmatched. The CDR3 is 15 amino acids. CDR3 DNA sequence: TGTGCCAGTAGTATACTGGGACAGGGAAATAATGAGCAGTTCTTC. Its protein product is CASSILGQGNNEQFF.

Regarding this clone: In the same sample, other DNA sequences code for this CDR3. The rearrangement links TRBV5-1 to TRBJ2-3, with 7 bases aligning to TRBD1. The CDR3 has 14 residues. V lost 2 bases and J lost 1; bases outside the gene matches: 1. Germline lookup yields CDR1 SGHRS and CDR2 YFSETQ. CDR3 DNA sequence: TGCGCCAGCAGCTTCGACAGGGGCACAGATACGCAGTATTTT. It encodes CASSFDRGTDTQYF.

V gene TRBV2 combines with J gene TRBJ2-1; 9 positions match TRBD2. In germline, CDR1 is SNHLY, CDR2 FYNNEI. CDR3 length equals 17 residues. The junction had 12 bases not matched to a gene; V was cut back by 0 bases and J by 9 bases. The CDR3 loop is CASSEALFSGSSSEQFF. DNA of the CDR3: TGTGCCAGCAGTGAAGCGCTTTTTAGCGGGAGTTCTTCTGAGCAGTTCTTC.

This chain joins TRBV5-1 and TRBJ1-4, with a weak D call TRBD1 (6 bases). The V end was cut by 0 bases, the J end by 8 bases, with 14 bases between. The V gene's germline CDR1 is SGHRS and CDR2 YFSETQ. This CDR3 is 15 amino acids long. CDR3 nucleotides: TGCGCCAGCAGCTTGGTTGCAGGGGAAGGGGAAAAACTGTTTTTT. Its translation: CASSLVAGEGEKLFF.

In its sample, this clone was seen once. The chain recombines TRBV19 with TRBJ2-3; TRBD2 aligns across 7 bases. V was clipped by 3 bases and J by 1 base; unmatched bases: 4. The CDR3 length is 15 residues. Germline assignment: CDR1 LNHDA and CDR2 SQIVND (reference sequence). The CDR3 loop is CASSILAAGTDTQYF. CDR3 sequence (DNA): TGTGCCAGTAGTATCCTAGCGGCGGGCACAGATACGCAGTATTTT.

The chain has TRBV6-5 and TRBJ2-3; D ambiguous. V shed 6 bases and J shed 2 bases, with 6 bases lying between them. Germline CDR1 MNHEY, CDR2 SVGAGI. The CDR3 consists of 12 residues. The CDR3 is CASRSYTDTQYF. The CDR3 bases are TGTGCCAGCAGAAGCTACACAGATACGCAGTATTTT.

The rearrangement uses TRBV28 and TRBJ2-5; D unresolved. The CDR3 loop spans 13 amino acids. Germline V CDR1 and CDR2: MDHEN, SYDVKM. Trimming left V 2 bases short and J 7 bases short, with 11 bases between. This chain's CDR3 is CASSLQESRTQYF. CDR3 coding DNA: TGTGCCAGCAGTTTACAGGAATCCCGGACCCAGTACTTC.

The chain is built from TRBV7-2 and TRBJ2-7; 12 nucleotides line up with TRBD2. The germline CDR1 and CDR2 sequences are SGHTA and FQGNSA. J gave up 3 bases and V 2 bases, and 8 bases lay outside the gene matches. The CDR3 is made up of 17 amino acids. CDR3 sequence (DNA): TGTGCCAGCAGCTTAAGGGCTAGCGGGAGGGTCCTCTACGAGCAGTACTTC. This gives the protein CASSLRASGRVLYEQYF.

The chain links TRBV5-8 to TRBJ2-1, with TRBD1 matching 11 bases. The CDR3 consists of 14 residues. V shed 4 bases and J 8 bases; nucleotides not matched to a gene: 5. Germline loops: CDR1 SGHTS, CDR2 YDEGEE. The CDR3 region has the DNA TGTGCCAGCAGCCCCGGACAGGGGGCCTATGAGCAGTTCTTC. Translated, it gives CASSPGQGAYEQFF.

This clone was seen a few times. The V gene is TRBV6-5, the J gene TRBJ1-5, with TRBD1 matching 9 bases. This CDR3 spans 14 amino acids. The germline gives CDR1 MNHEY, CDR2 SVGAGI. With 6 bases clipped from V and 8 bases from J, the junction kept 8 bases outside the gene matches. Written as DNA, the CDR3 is TGTGCCAGCAGAACACAGGGGGCAAGGGAGCCCCAGCATTTT. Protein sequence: CASRTQGAREPQHF.

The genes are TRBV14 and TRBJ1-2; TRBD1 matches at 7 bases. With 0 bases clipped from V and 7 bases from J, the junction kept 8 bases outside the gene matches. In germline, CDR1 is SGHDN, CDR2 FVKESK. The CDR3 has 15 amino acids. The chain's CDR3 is CASSQDLAGGGGYTF. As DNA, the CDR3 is TGTGCCAGCAGCCAAGATTTGGCAGGGGGAGGTGGCTACACCTTC.

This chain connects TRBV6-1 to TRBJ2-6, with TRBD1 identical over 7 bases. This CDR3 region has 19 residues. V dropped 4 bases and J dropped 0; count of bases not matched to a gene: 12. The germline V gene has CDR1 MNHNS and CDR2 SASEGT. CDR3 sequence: CASSVRQGQGLSGANVLTF. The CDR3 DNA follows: TGTGCCAGCAGTGTAAGACAGGGCCAGGGTCTCTCTGGGGCCAACGTCCTGACTTTC.

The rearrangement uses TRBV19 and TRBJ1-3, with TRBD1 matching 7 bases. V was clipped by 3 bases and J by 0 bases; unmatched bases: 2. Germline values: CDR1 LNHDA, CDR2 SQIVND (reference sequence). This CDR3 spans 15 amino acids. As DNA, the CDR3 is TGTGCCAGTAGTATGGGGACAGTCTCTGGAAACACCATATATTTT. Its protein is CASSMGTVSGNTIYF.

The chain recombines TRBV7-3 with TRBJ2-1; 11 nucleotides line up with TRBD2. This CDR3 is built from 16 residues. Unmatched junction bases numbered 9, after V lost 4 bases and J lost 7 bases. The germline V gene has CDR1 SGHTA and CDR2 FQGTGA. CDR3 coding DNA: TGTGCCAGCAGCTCACTAGCGGGAGCTGGGGGGAATGAGCAGTTCTTC. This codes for CASSSLAGAGGNEQFF.

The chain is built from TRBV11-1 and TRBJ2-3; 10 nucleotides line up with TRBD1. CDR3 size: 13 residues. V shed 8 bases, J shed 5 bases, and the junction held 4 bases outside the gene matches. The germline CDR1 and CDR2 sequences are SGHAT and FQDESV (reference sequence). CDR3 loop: CASLDRGQDTQYF. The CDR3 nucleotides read TGTGCCAGCCTTGACAGGGGGCAAGATACGCAGTATTTT.

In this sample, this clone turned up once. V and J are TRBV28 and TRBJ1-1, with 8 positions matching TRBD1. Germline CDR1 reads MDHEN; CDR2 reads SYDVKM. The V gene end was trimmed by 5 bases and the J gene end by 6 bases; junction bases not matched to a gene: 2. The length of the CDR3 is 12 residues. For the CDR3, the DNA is TGTGCCAGCAGTCCAGGGGGCGCTGAAGCTTTCTTT. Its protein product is CASSPGGAEAFF.

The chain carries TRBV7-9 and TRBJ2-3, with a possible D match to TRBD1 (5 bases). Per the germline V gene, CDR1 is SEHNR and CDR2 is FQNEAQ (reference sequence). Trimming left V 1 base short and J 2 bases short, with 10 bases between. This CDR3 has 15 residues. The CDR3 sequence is CASSLDGAATDTQYF. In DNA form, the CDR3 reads TGTGCCAGCAGCTTAGATGGGGCCGCCACAGATACGCAGTATTTT.

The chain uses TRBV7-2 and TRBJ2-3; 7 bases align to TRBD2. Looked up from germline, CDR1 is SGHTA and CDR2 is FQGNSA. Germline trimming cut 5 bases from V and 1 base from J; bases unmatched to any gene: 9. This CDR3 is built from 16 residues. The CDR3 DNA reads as TGTGCCAGCAGCCGCCTGTCTAGCGGCCGCACAGATACGCAGTATTTT. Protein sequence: CASSRLSSGRTDTQYF.

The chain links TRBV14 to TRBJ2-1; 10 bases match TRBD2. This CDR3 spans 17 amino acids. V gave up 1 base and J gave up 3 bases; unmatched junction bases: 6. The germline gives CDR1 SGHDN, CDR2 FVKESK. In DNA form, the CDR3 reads TGTGCCAGCAGCCAAGCACGGACTAGCGGAAACTACAATGAGCAGTTCTTC. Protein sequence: CASSQARTSGNYNEQFF.

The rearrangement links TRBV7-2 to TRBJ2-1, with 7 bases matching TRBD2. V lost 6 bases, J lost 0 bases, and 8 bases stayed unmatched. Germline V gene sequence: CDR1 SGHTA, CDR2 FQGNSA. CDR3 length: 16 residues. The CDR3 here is CASRRTSSSSYNEQFF. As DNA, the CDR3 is TGTGCCAGCAGAAGGACTAGTTCCAGCTCCTACAATGAGCAGTTCTTC.